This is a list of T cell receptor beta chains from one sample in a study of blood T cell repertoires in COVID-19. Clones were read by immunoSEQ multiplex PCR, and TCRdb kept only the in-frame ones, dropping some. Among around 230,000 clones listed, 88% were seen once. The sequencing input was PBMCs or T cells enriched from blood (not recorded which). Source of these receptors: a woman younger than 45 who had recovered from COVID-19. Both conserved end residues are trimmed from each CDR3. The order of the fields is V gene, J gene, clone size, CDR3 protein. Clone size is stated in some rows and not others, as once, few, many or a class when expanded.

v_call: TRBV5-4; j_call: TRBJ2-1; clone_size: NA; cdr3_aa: ASSLATLLAPEGQF
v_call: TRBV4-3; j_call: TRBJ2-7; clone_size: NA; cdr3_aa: ASSQDRGGGVYEQY
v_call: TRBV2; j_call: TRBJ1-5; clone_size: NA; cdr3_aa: ASSEGQFQPQH
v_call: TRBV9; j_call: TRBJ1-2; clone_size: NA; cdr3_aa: ASSFGTGPNYGYT
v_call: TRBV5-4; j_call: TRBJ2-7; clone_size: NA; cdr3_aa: ASSLEGQGRRYEQY
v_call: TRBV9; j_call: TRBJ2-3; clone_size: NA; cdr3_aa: ASSVGSPTDTQY
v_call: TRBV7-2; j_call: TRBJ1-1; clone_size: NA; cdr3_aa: ASSRTGGTEAF
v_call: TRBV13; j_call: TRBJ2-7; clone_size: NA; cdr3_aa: ASSLGQGTYEQY
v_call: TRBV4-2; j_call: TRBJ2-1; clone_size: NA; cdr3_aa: ASSQDWPYNEQF
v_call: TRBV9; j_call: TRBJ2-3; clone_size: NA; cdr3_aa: ASSGRDRELDTQY
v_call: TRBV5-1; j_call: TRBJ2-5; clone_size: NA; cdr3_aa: ASSKLAGEQETQY
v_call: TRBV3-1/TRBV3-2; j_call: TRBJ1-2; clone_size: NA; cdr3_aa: ASSQDRTGYGYT
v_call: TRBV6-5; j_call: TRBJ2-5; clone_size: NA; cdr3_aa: ASRYRDRGGETQY
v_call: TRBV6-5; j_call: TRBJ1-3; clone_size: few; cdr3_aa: ASSYGRGGNTIY
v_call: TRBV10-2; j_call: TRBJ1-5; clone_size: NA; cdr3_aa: ASSGRVNQPQH
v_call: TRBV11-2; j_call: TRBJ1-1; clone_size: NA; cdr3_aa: ASSLQGEGAEAF
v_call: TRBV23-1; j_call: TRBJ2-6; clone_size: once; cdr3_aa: ASHRGQGLSGANVLT
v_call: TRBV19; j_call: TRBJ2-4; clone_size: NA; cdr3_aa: ASSFTGTGSWAKNIQY
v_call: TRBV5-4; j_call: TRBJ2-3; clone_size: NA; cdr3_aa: ASSPDRVSTDTQY
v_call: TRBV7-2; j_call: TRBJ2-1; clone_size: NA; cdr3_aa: ASSYMAEFYNEQF
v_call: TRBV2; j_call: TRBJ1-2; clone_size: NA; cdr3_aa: ASNAIRGKSGYT
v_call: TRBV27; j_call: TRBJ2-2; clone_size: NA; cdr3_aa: ASRGGPITGELF
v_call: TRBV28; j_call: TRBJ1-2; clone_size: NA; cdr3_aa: ASSLADRYGYT
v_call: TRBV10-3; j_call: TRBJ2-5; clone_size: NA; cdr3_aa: AISESGVGAGETQY
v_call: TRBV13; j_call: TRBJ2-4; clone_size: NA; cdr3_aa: ASSPFGQGNIQY
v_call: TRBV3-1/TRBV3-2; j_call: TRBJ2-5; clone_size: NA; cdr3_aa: ASSHETRGETQY
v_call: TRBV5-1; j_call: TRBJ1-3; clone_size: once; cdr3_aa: ASSLDLGEAGNTIY
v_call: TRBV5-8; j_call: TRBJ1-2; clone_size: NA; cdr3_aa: ASSLSVNYGYT
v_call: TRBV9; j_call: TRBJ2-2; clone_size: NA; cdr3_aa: ASSVALAANTGELF
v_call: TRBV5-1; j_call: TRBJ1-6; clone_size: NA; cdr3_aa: ASSLANRGPNSPLH
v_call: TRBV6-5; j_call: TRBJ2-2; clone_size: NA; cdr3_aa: ASRTGFSSGELF
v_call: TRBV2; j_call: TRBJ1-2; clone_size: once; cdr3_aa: ASNRPGGRYGYT
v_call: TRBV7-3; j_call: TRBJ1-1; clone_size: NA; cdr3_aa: ASSEGARTEAF
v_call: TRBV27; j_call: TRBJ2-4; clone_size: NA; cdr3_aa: ASSFQWKGDKNIQY
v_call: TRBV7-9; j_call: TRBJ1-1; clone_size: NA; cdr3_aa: ASSSPGWRGLLNTEAF
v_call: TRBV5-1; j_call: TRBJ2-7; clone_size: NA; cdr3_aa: ASSLQGSSSYEQY
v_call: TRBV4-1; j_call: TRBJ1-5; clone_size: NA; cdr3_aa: ASSPGQAQPQH
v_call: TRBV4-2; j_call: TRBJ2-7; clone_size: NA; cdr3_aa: ASSPGTSAQSYEQY
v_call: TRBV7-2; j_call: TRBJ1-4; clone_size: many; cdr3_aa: ASSLVGGYNEKLF
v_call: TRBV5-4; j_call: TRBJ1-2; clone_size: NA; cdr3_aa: ASGQDTYQYYGYT
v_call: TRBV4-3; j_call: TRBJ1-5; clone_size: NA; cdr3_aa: ASSQDGTANQPQH
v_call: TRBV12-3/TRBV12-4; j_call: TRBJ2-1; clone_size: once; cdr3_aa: ASSFGYNEQF
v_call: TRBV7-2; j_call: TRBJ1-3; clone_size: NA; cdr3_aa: ASSSRSGSGNTIY
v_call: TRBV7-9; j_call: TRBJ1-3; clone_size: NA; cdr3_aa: ASSPSTPLAGNTIY
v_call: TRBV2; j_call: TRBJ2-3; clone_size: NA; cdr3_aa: ASNLAGGGTDTQY
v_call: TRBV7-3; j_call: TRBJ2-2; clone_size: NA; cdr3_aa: ASSRGTTNTGELF
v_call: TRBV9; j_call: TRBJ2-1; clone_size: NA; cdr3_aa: ASSVRQTYNEQF
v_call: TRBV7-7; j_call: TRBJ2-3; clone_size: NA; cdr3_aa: ASSKVYRGDTQY
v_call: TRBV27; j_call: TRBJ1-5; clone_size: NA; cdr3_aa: ASSPSAGRNQPQH
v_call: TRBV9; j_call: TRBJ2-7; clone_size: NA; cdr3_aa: ASTLGTGPYEQY